This T cell receptor (beta chain) was captured in a study of CD8+ T cells in alopecia areata (dated by TCRdb to 2016 to 2019). With respect to the entire study: Treated patients were enrolled in an open-label pilot trial of oral tofacitinib, 5 to 10 mg twice daily, for moderate-to-severe alopecia areata. Patients received tofacitinib for 6 to 18 months and were then followed off drug for 6 months to check for delayed response and recurrence. In treated patients, disease severity was measured using the SALT score, which gives the percentage of scalp surface area affected. In both human patients and the C3H/HeJ mouse model, the study applied high-throughput TCRbeta sequencing to look at T cell clonal expansion in alopecia areata. Scalp tissue and sorted CD4+ and CD8+ peripheral blood T cells from patchy and totalis/universalis alopecia areata patients and from healthy controls were covered by human TCRbeta sequencing. Tofacitinib-treated patients had biopsies at baseline and at 4 and 24 weeks of treatment, with a later scalp biopsy in several patients. Clonality in the scalp was compared among normal scalp (n=4), patchy alopecia areata scalp (n=8), and alopecia totalis/universalis scalp (n=8). RNA was obtained with the PAXgene miRNA kit for fixed scalp, the miRNeasy kit for PBMCs, and the RNeasy kit for mouse skin. Amplification of TCRbeta CDR3 regions was done by immunoSEQ multiplex PCR using 35 Vbeta forward primers and 13 Jbeta reverse primers. The research as a whole found: TCR sequences shared between patients were less clear than in mice, possibly partly because of HLA diversity in the patient population. With tofacitinib, both scalp clonality and the number of expanded CD8+ clones among the top 100 scalp clones went down significantly. Resident alphabeta T cells in normal human skin are also sequenced, complicating scalp TCR repertoire analysis, unlike mouse skin dominated by gammadelta T cells. Many expanded lesional clones were found to persist in scalp and blood during tofacitinib treatment, and relapse after treatment cessation may be partly explained by this persistence. The treated cohort was small, with a single nonresponder, so links between baseline CD8+ expansion and response need larger studies. Lesional scalp, especially in alopecia totalis/universalis, showed higher clonality and more expanded CD8+ clones than normal scalp, suggesting antigenic drive.

Comments on this clone: Its cognate antigen has yet to be identified. The sample holds no much larger clone one base away, and base qualities are not on file.

The meaning of the sample's time point label: around 26 weeks on oral tofacitinib. The sample's treatment or condition, from its label and the paper: oral pan-JAK inhibitor, 5-10 mg twice daily. Peripheral blood and lesional scalp punch biopsies were obtained from patients with alopecia areata. PBMCs were isolated by density centrifugation and stained for CD3, CD4 and CD8, after which CD4+ and CD8+ T cells were sorted on a FACSAria. Clipping removes 4 bases from V and 4 bases from J, with 11 as the unmatched junction base count. The CDR3 spans 16 residues, from the cysteine through the phenylalanine. Just the 48-base CDR3 DNA is kept, in frame starting at base 1. From a lookup of the germline V gene, CDR1 and CDR2 are MNHEY and SVGAGI. Libraries were built with the immunoSEQ multiplex PCR assay. RNA was extracted from all samples and reverse transcribed into cDNA, which served as template for TCR sequencing. SuperScript III was used to make first-strand cDNA, primed with a 2:1 mix of oligo-dT and random hexamers. A synthetic immune receptor repertoire was used to gauge amplification bias, and whatever bias remained was removed computationally. In the paper's pipeline: After raw reads were preprocessed to remove errors, the CDR3 was defined following IMGT conventions as running from the conserved cysteine to phenylalanine. Clonality was computed by normalizing Shannon entropy by log2 of the number of productive unique TCRs and subtracting the result from 1. CD4 or CD8 identity of scalp clones was inferred by cross-referencing scalp TCRbeta sequences with sorted blood CD4 and CD8 repertoires. The table was pulled from immuneACCESS by TCRdb, which kept in-frame rearrangements only. Such tables lose some clones; where checked, under half of the loss comes from unresolved V genes, and the rest has no known cause. The V and J calls and the clone size are those of that table, but D and trimming were determined from the DNA. The sample table contains nearly 110,000 clones; only one count was recorded for roughly 89% of them. Over 20% of the sample is in the top ten clones.

The chain is made from TRBV6-5 and TRBJ2-5; the central 8 bases match TRBD2. The sequence was collected from a human donor with alopecia areata. The specimen comprised CD8+ T cells sorted from blood, sampled at week 24, from a patient treated with tofacitinib. The CDR3 here reads CASSSTSGSSGETQYF. The base sequence is TGTGCCAGCAGTTCCACTAGCGGTAGCTCGGGAGAGACCCAGTACTTC.